The clone carrying this TCR beta chain was counted between two and nine times. Trimming took 7 bases from V and 7 from J, leaving 10 bases between them. Germline CDR1 reads MNHEY; CDR2 reads SMNVEV (reference sequence). There are 12 residues in the CDR3. This entry belongs to a study of tumour-infiltrating T cells in Burkitt lymphoma. Whole-study context: Overall and progression-free survival were predicted by productive clonality.

TCRdb keeps only in-frame clones here, not all; method: immunoSEQ multiplex PCR. Of approximately 4,500 clones listed, around 80% are singletons. This receptor was taken from a human donor with diffuse large B-cell lymphoma. Some clones in this sample may be carry-over from other donors' samples. The sequenced material came from tumor tissue. This chain joins TRBV27 and TRBJ2-2; D ambiguous. CDR3 amino acids: CASTNGIGELFF. Written as DNA, the CDR3 is TGTGCCAGCACTAATGGCATCGGGGAGCTGTTTTTT.